Shown below are 15 T cell receptor beta chains from a single sample sequenced in a study of blood T cell repertoires in COVID-19. Libraries were prepared by immunoSEQ multiplex PCR; TCRdb keeps only in-frame clonotypes and omits some of them. The table shows tens of thousands of clones, with approximately 84% occurring only once. Material: peripheral blood. The receptors originated from a man aged 50 to 59 with active COVID-19.

This clone has just a few counts. The rearrangement joins TRBV5-6 to TRBJ1-6; 7 bases agree with TRBD1. The junction had 7 bases not matched to a gene; V was cut back by 1 base and J by 9 bases. The CDR3 length is 15 residues. CDR1 and CDR2 from the germline V gene are SGHDT and YYEEEE. The CDR3 region is CASSLYSTGISPLHF. The CDR3 DNA is TGTGCCAGCAGCTTGTATTCGACAGGGATTTCACCCCTCCACTTT. The variable domain in full, with the rest retrieved from reference TRBV5-6 and TRBJ1-6, is DAGVTQSPTHLIKTRGQQVTLRCSPKSGHDTVSWYQQALGQGPQFIFQYYEEEERQRGNFPDRFSGHQFPNYSSELNVNALLLGDSALYLCASSLYSTGISPLHFGNGTRLTVT.

This CDR3 reads CASSYTPTGSYEQYF. In DNA, the CDR3 is TGTGCCAGCAGTTACACCCCGACAGGTTCATACGAGCAGTACTTC. The chain employs TRBV27 and TRBJ2-7; a weak D match, TRBD1 (6 bases). CDR1 MNHEY and CDR2 SMNVEV come from the germline V gene (reference sequence). V dropped 4 bases and J dropped 4 bases, with 17 bases sitting between them. The CDR3 covers 15 residues.

V and J are TRBV5-1 and TRBJ1-4, with 9 bases lining up with TRBD1. V shed 2 bases, J shed 7 bases, and the junction held 3 bases outside the gene matches. Germline CDR1 and CDR2: SGHRS and YFSETQ. The CDR3 sequence is 14 residues long. CDR3 sequence (DNA): TGCGCCAGCAGCTTCGACAGGGGGTCTGAAAAACTGTTTTTT. The encoded protein is CASSFDRGSEKLFF.

The chain recombines TRBV7-9 with TRBJ1-1, with D possibly being TRBD1 (6 bases). This CDR3 contains 15 residues. The ends were cut back, 6 bases at V and 1 base at J, with 15 bases in the middle. Germline V gene data show CDR1 as SEHNR and CDR2 as FQNEAQ (reference sequence). The CDR3 loop is CASRPGASGNTEAFF. CDR3 sequence (DNA): TGTGCCAGCAGGCCAGGGGCTTCTGGGAACACTGAAGCTTTCTTT.

This clone is a singleton in its sample. This rearrangement joins TRBV18 to TRBJ2-1, with TRBD2 matching over 10 bases. The CDR3 totals 16 residues. Looked up from germline, CDR1 is KGHSH and CDR2 is LQKENI. Trimming cost V 6 bases and J 7 bases; bases outside gene matches: 12. The CDR3 coding sequence is TGTGCCAGCTCTCCCCAAAGGCCTAGCGGGAGTAATGAGCAGTTCTTC. It specifies CASSPQRPSGSNEQFF.

The chain joins TRBV12-2 to TRBJ2-5; the table's D call of TRBD1 was not tested on the DNA. TRBV12-2 is deemed a pseudogene. This CDR3 comprises 13 residues. CDR3 DNA sequence: TGTGCAAGTCGCTTAGCAGGGGAAGAGACCCAGTACTTC. Protein product: CASRLAGEETQYF.

This clone was seen only a few times. V is TRBV5-1 and J is TRBJ1-5, with D perhaps TRBD1 (5 bases). Trimming cost V 2 bases and J 4 bases, with 10 bases left between them. The V gene's germline CDR1 is SGHRS and CDR2 YFSETQ. There are 14 residues in the CDR3. In DNA form, the CDR3 reads TGCGCCAGCAGCTTTGCTGGGGGGAATCAGCCCCAGCATTTT. It yields the protein CASSFAGGNQPQHF.

The chain couples TRBV19 to TRBJ1-5; 7 bases align to TRBD1. CDR1 and CDR2 from the germline V gene are LNHDA and SQIVND (reference sequence). The ends lost 3 bases at V and 3 bases at J; junction bases unmatched: 5. There are 15 residues in the CDR3. CDR3 in amino acids: CASSMGRGYNQPQHF. The CDR3 nucleotides are TGTGCCAGTAGTATGGGCAGGGGGTACAATCAGCCCCAGCATTTT.

The chain is built from TRBV27 and TRBJ2-2, with a possible D match to TRBD1 (5 bases). The V and J ends lost 2 bases and 5 bases respectively, with 9 bases between them. Germline V gene sequence: CDR1 MNHEY, CDR2 SMNVEV (reference sequence). This CDR3 has 14 residues. The CDR3 here is CASSLGRVTGELFF. In DNA, the CDR3 is TGTGCCAGCAGTTTAGGCAGGGTTACCGGGGAGCTGTTTTTT.

The CDR3 here is CASSGHRGDREETQYF. The CDR3 DNA reads TGTGCCAGCAGCGGCCACAGGGGGGATCGTGAGGAGACCCAGTACTTC. The V gene is TRBV21-1, the J gene TRBJ2-5; TRBD1 reflects the table's D call only, with no check against the DNA. TRBV21-1 has pseudogene status. This CDR3 comprises 16 residues.

This clone has just one count. At one of its ends the junction is not consistent with the germline gene, which may arise from a read error. This chain connects TRBV5-4 to TRBJ2-1, with TRBD2 matching over 9 bases. The CDR3 consists of 14 residues. Germline V lookup: CDR1 SGHNT, CDR2 YYREEE (reference sequence). CDR3 nucleotide sequence: TGTGCCAGCAGCTTAGCGGGAGGAGACAACGAGCAGTTCTTC. It specifies CASSLAGGDNEQFF.

V gene TRBV5-1 combines with J gene TRBJ2-7; 7 positions agree with TRBD2. V shed 4 bases and J 5 bases; nucleotides not matched to a gene: 9. The germline CDR1 and CDR2 sequences are SGHRS and YFSETQ. This CDR3 has 14 residues. CDR3 DNA: TGCGCCAGCAGCCCTGGGGCAGGGAGGGACGAGCAGTACTTC. Protein sequence: CASSPGAGRDEQYF.

The chain employs TRBV5-4 and TRBJ1-1; possibly TRBD1 for D (5 bases). The CDR3 totals 14 residues. CDR1 is SGHNT and CDR2 is YYREEE in the germline V gene (reference sequence). V gave up 0 bases and J gave up 1 base, with 7 bases separating them. The CDR3 region has the DNA TGTGCCAGCAGCTTGGACAGGACGAACACTGAAGCTTTCTTT. This codes for CASSLDRTNTEAFF.

V and J are TRBV15 and TRBJ1-3; D is ambiguous. Germline values: CDR1 LNHNV, CDR2 YYDKDF (reference sequence). The V and J ends lost 0 bases and 3 bases respectively, with 6 bases between them. The length of the CDR3 is 14 residues. The CDR3 coding sequence is TGTGCCACCAGCAGAGACCCTGTTGGAAACACCATATATTTT. Translated: CATSRDPVGNTIYF.

This CDR3 is CASSKAYDETLNEKLFF. The CDR3 coding sequence is TGTGCCAGCAGCAAAGCCTATGACGAGACTCTTAATGAAAAACTGTTTTTT. This rearrangement joins TRBV21-1 to TRBJ1-4. TRBV21-1 is noted as a pseudogene. The CDR3 contains 17 residues.